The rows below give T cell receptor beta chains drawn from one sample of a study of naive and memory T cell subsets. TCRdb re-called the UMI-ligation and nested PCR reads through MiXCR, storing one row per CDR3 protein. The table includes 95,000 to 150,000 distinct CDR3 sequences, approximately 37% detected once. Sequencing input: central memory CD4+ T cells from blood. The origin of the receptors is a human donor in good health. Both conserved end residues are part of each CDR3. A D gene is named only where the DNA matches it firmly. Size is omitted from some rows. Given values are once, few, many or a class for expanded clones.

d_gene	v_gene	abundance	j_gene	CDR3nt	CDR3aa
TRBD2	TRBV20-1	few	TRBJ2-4	TGCAGTGCTAGCCTTAGCGGGAGGGCGAACATTCAGTACTTC	CSASLSGRANIQYF
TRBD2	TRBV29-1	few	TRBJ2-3	TGCAGCGTTCTTCCGACTAGCGGTCTATTGGTGGATACGCAGTATTTT	CSVLPTSGLLVDTQYF
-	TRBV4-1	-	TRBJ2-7	TGCGCCAGCAGCCAAGTATTAGGGGAAACCTACGAGCAGTACTTC	CASSQVLGETYEQYF
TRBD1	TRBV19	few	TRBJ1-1	TGTGCCAGTAGTACCCAACAGGGGCTTGAAGCTTTCTTT	CASSTQQGLEAFF
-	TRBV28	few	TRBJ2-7	TGTGCCAGCACCCGGGACACCTACGAGCAGTACTTC	CASTRDTYEQYF
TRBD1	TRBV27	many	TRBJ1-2	TGTGCCAGCAGTCCGACAGGGACCCAAGTATCAAACGGCTACACCTTC	CASSPTGTQVSNGYTF
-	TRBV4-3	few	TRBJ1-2	TGCGCCAGCAGCCAAGAGCGGACAGCCCTTTATGGCTACACCTTC	CASSQERTALYGYTF
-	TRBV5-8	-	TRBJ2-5	TGTGCCAGCAGCTTTTCCAGGGGCGCGGGAGAGACCCAGTACTTC	CASSFSRGAGETQYF
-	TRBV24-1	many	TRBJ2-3	TGTGCCACTAGCGGAGGCACAGATACGCAGTATTTT	CATSGGTDTQYF
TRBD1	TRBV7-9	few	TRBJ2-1	TGTGCCAGCAGCGTGGGGACAGGGCGAGGGGGTGAGCAGTTCTTC	CASSVGTGRGGEQFF
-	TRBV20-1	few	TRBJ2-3	TGCAGTGCTAGAGGATCATCGCTCACAGATACGCAGTATTTT	CSARGSSLTDTQYF
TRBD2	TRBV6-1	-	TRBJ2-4	TGTGCCAGCAGCCGAGGCCATAGCGGGGAAAACATTCAGTACTTC	CASSRGHSGENIQYF
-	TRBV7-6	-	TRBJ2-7	TGTGCCAGCAGCTTAGGGCCCCCGGGGGGCGTTTACGAGCAGTACTTC	CASSLGPPGGVYEQYF
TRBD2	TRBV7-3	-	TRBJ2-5	TGTGCCAGCAGCGGCACGGGACTAGCGGAAGAGACCCAGTACTTC	CASSGTGLAEETQYF
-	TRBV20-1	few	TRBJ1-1	TGCAGTGCACAATCTACAGGGAATAGGGCTGAAGCTTTCTTT	CSAQSTGNRAEAFF
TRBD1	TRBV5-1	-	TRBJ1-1	TGCGCCAGCAGCTCTCGACCCACAGGGGGAAATTCGTACACTGAAGCTTTCTTT	CASSSRPTGGNSYTEAFF
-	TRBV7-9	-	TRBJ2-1	TGTGCCAGCAGCTTAGTCGCGACGTACAATGAGCAGTTCTTC	CASSLVATYNEQFF
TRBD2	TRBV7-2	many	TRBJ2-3	TGTGCCAGCAGCTTAGGAAGACCGGGACTAGTCATGATCACAGATACGCAGTATTTT	CASSLGRPGLVMITDTQYF
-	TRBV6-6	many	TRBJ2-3	TGTGCCAGCAAATTCACAGATACGCAGTATTTT	CASKFTDTQYF
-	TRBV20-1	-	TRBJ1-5	TGCAGTGCTAGATTCCGGGAGGGACAGCCCCAGCATTTT	CSARFREGQPQHF
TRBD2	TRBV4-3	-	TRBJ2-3	TGCGCCAGCAGTGGACTAGCGAACACAGATACGCAGTATTTT	CASSGLANTDTQYF
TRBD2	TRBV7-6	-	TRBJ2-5	TGTGCCAGCAGTCGCCCTGGCGGGAGGGCCCATGAGACCCAGTACTTC	CASSRPGGRAHETQYF
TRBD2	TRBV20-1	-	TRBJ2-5	TGCAGTGGGGGGGGTCAACAAGAGACCCAGTACTTC	CSGGGQQETQYF
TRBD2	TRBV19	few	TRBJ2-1	TGTGCCAGTAATCGGCGGGAGGGCAATGAGCAGTTCTTC	CASNRREGNEQFF
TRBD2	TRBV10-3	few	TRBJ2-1	TGTGCCATCAGGCCGGGACTAGCGGACAATGAGCAGTTCTTC	CAIRPGLADNEQFF
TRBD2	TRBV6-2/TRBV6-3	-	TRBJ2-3	TGTGCCAGCAGTAAAGGACTAGCTGCAGATACGCAGTATTTT	CASSKGLAADTQYF